A selection of T cell receptor beta chains follows, all from one sample in a study of regulatory T cells in long-lasting Graves disease. MiXCR, run by TCRdb on the multiplex PCR reads, gives a single entry per CDR3 protein. The repertoire holds over 650,000 distinct CDR3 sequences, with around 30% as singletons. The input for sequencing was peripheral blood mononuclear cells (PBMCs), taken when the disease was refractory, from a patient treated with antithyroid drugs. The receptor source for this set is a female donor with Graves disease. Both conserved end residues are part of each CDR3. The D gene is left open where the match is weak. Expanded clones get a size class; other rows say once, few or many, or leave the size out.

j_call,d_call,v_call,clone_size,cdr3_aa,cdr3_nt
TRBJ1-2,NA,TRBV29-1,NA,CSVERRETYYGYTF,TGCAGCGTTGAGAGGAGGGAGACTTACTATGGCTACACCTTC
TRBJ2-5,TRBD1,TRBV3-1,few,CASSQAGGSGFGTQYF,TGTGCCAGCAGCCAAGCAGGGGGCTCGGGTTTTGGGACCCAGTACTTC
TRBJ1-5,NA,TRBV27,few,CASSYQGTQPQHF,TGTGCCAGCAGTTACCAGGGGACTCAGCCCCAGCATTTT
TRBJ1-1,NA,TRBV2,NA,CASSVRDYNEAFF,TGTGCCAGCAGTGTCCGGGACTATAATGAAGCTTTCTTT
TRBJ2-3,NA,TRBV7-6,few,CASSLVTKDTQYF,TGTGCCAGCAGCTTAGTAACTAAAGATACGCAGTATTTT
TRBJ1-4,NA,TRBV2,NA,CASSDGLGGPEKLFF,TGTGCCAGCAGTGACGGATTGGGAGGGCCTGAAAAACTGTTTTTT
TRBJ2-5,TRBD2,TRBV11-2,NA,CASSATAGGTEETQYF,TGTGCCAGCAGCGCTACAGCGGGAGGGACGGAAGAGACCCAGTACTTC
TRBJ2-7,NA,TRBV20-1,few,CSARDHGGGYEQYF,TGCAGTGCTAGAGATCACGGAGGAGGCTACGAGCAGTACTTC
TRBJ1-1,NA,TRBV20-1,NA,CSARVDSGDTEAFF,TGCAGTGCTAGGGTGGACAGCGGGGACACTGAAGCTTTCTTT
TRBJ1-1,NA,TRBV10-3,few,CAISESNGQSAFF,TGTGCCATCAGTGAGTCCAACGGACAATCAGCTTTCTTT
TRBJ2-2,NA,TRBV7-3,few,CASSLVGRNTGELFF,TGTGCCAGCAGCCTGGTCGGGCGGAACACCGGGGAGCTGTTTTTT
TRBJ1-1,TRBD1,TRBV18,few,CASSPKGTGSQAFF,TGTGCCAGCTCACCAAAAGGGACAGGCTCTCAAGCTTTCTTT
TRBJ2-2,NA,TRBV4-1,once,CASSQDTGELFF,TGCGCCAGCAGCCAAGATACCGGGGAGCTGTTTTTT
TRBJ2-7,TRBD1,TRBV9,NA,CASSVGDRGYYEQYF,TGTGCCAGCAGCGTAGGGGACAGGGGGTACTACGAGCAGTACTTC
TRBJ2-5,NA,TRBV15,NA,CATSRDMKTQYF,TGTGCCACCAGCAGAGATATGAAGACCCAGTACTTC
TRBJ2-7,TRBD2,TRBV5-1,NA,CASRAGVVAEQYF,TGCGCCAGCAGGGCGGGGGTCGTAGCCGAGCAGTACTTC
TRBJ2-7,NA,TRBV29-1,many,CSVPGLNPYEQYF,TGCAGCGTGCCGGGACTCAACCCCTACGAGCAGTACTTC
TRBJ1-2,TRBD1,TRBV30,NA,CAWSEDRVLLSGYTF,TGTGCCTGGAGTGAGGACAGGGTGCTGTTGAGTGGCTACACCTTC
TRBJ1-5,NA,TRBV25-1,NA,CASSEAGFPQHF,TGTGCCAGCAGTGAAGCAGGGTTTCCCCAGCATTTT
TRBJ2-1,TRBD2,TRBV20-1,NA,CSAEGSGSVNEQFF,TGCAGTGCAGAGGGTAGCGGGAGTGTCAATGAGCAGTTCTTC
TRBJ1-5,NA,TRBV6-1,few,CASERGDRHPISNQPQHF,TGTGCCAGCGAGCGGGGGGACCGACATCCTATCAGCAATCAGCCCCAGCATTTT
TRBJ2-7,NA,TRBV19,NA,CASSRLMWGEQYF,TGTGCCAGTAGTCGACTTATGTGGGGCGAGCAGTACTTC
TRBJ1-6,NA,TRBV3-1,NA,CASSRLDSPLHF,TGTGCCAGCAGCCGGCTTGATTCACCCCTCCACTTT
TRBJ2-5,TRBD2,TRBV7-2,NA,CASSLIGWGLGQYF,TGTGCCAGCAGCCTAATAGGTTGGGGACTAGGGCAGTACTTC
TRBJ1-1,TRBD1,TRBV12-3/TRBV12-4,NA,CASRMGQGTEAFF,TGTGCCAGCAGGATGGGACAGGGCACTGAAGCTTTCTTT
TRBJ1-1,NA,TRBV7-9,NA,CASSLGGYVNTEAFF,TGTGCCAGCAGCTTAGGGGGGTATGTGAACACTGAAGCTTTCTTT
TRBJ1-5,TRBD1,TRBV11-1,few,CASSPGTGDPRNQPQHF,TGTGCCAGCAGCCCCGGGACAGGGGATCCCCGCAATCAGCCCCAGCATTTT
TRBJ1-2,NA,TRBV5-1,few,CASSLDWGDYGYTF,TGCGCCAGCAGCTTGGACTGGGGCGACTATGGCTACACCTTC
TRBJ1-1,NA,TRBV27,many,CASSYRPWDTEAFF,TGTGCCAGCAGTTATCGACCCTGGGACACTGAAGCTTTCTTT
TRBJ1-2,NA,TRBV29-1,NA,CSVPGEGYTF,TGCAGCGTGCCTGGGGAAGGCTACACCTTC
TRBJ1-2,NA,TRBV12-3/TRBV12-4,few,CASSSLVGFYGYGYTF,TGTGCCAGCAGTAGTCTGGTAGGGTTTTATGGCTATGGCTACACCTTC
TRBJ2-5,NA,TRBV15,NA,CATSRDAETQYF,TGTGCCACCAGCAGAGATGCTGAGACCCAGTACTTC
TRBJ2-2,NA,TRBV7-3,NA,CASSSDRKNTGELLF,TGTGCCAGCAGCTCAGACAGGAAGAACACCGGGGAGCTGCTTTTT
TRBJ1-5,NA,TRBV10-3,NA,CAISDIGVGGNQPQHF,TGTGCTATCAGTGATATCGGGGTTGGCGGCAATCAGCCCCAGCATTTT
TRBJ1-1,NA,TRBV6-5,many,CASSYSKQLEAFF,TGTGCCAGCAGTTACTCGAAGCAACTTGAAGCTTTCTTT
TRBJ1-1,NA,TRBV6-1,NA,CASRQQAINTEAFF,TGTGCCAGCAGACAACAGGCGATCAACACTGAAGCTTTCTTT
TRBJ1-1,NA,TRBV5-6,NA,CASSLLGARGTEAFF,TGTGCCAGCAGCTTGCTGGGGGCGAGGGGTACTGAAGCTTTCTTT
TRBJ1-1,NA,TRBV30,few,CAWTLGGTEAFF,TGTGCCTGGACCCTGGGGGGGACTGAAGCTTTCTTT
TRBJ1-5,TRBD1,TRBV19,NA,CASSIAAGGGQPQHF,TGTGCCAGTAGTATAGCGGCAGGGGGCGGTCAGCCCCAGCATTTT
TRBJ1-2,NA,TRBV28,many,CASSLSTVGYTF,TGTGCCAGCAGTTTATCGACAGTTGGCTACACCTTC
TRBJ1-4,NA,TRBV19,NA,CASTDRVVEKLFF,TGTGCCAGTACGGACCGGGTTGTAGAAAAACTGTTTTTT
TRBJ2-4,NA,TRBV6-5,few,CASSYSGIAKNIQYF,TGTGCCAGCAGTTACTCGGGGATAGCCAAAAACATTCAGTACTTC
TRBJ1-1,TRBD1,TRBV20-1,few,CSARDPRQGDTEAFF,TGCAGTGCTAGAGATCCCCGACAGGGGGACACTGAAGCTTTCTTT
TRBJ1-5,NA,TRBV15,many,CATSRGPVSNQPQHF,TGTGCCACCAGCAGAGGTCCAGTTAGCAATCAGCCCCAGCATTTT
TRBJ2-5,TRBD1,TRBV4-1,NA,CASSQRQGAKTQYF,TGCGCCAGCAGCCAAAGACAGGGGGCCAAGACCCAGTACTTC
TRBJ1-4,TRBD1,TRBV19,NA,CASRNTGAQSEKLFF,TGTGCCAGTAGGAATACAGGGGCGCAGTCCGAAAAACTGTTTTTT
TRBJ2-7,NA,TRBV5-1,NA,CASSLRVALPSYEQYF,TGCGCCAGCAGCCTCCGAGTGGCACTCCCTTCCTACGAGCAGTACTTC
TRBJ2-2,NA,TRBV9,NA,CASSQGGAPTGELFF,TGTGCCAGCAGCCAAGGAGGGGCGCCCACCGGGGAGCTGTTTTTT
TRBJ1-1,NA,TRBV5-6,NA,CASAWRGREQAEAFF,TGTGCCAGCGCCTGGCGAGGCAGGGAACAGGCTGAAGCTTTCTTT
TRBJ1-1,TRBD1,TRBV2,many,CVSNRGHTEAFF,TGTGTCAGCAATAGGGGGCACACTGAAGCTTTCTTT
TRBJ2-6,NA,TRBV6-2/TRBV6-3,NA,CASSEDPAGPSSGANVLTF,TGTGCCAGCAGTGAAGACCCAGCGGGCCCCAGCTCTGGGGCCAACGTCCTGACTTTC
TRBJ1-2,NA,TRBV19,NA,CASNSGSNYGYTF,TGTGCCAGTAATTCCGGGAGTAACTATGGCTACACCTTC
TRBJ2-7,TRBD1,TRBV6-1,few,CASSRTGMAYEQYF,TGTGCCAGCAGTAGGACAGGGATGGCCTACGAGCAGTACTTC
TRBJ1-5,NA,TRBV19,NA,CASTTGLQPQHF,TGTGCCAGCACTACAGGGTTACAGCCCCAGCATTTT
TRBJ2-1,NA,TRBV12-3/TRBV12-4,NA,CASSLQANEQFF,TGTGCCAGCAGTTTACAAGCAAATGAGCAGTTCTTC
TRBJ1-2,NA,TRBV29-1,few,CSVVYFNYGYTF,TGCAGCGTTGTCTATTTTAACTATGGCTACACCTTC
TRBJ1-2,NA,TRBV7-6,NA,CASSLGRTQANYGYTF,TGTGCCAGCAGCTTAGGCAGGACACAAGCTAACTATGGCTACACCTTC
TRBJ1-2,TRBD1,TRBV11-2,few,CASSPSTGGWNYGYTF,TGTGCCAGCAGCCCGTCGACAGGGGGCTGGAACTATGGCTACACCTTC
TRBJ1-6,NA,TRBV27,NA,CASSPGTYNSPLHF,TGTGCCAGCAGCCCCGGGACATATAATTCACCCCTCCACTTT
TRBJ1-1,NA,TRBV4-1,NA,CASSQVGNMNTEAFF,TGCGCCAGCAGCCAAGTGGGAAACATGAACACTGAAGCTTTCTTT